This T cell receptor beta chain was recovered during a study of T cells in Graves' hyperthyroidism and ophthalmopathy. Amplification of TCR beta CDR3 regions was performed using RNA transcripts as template. The HTBI primer set was used in a first-round RT-PCR of the TCR CDR3. TCRdb fed the multiplex PCR reads into MiXCR, producing one record per CDR3 protein. The sample holds more than 650,000 distinct CDR3 sequences, less than 15% seen once. Uncontrolled infection, other autoimmune disease, pregnancy and lactation each barred patients from inclusion. Orbital computed tomography, thyroid ultrasound, serum thyroxine and TRAb, and clinical symptoms together informed the diagnoses. Study results and limitations: Researchers found most expanded thyroid clonotypes above 0.001 in blood as well. The model forecast ophthalmopathy, anticipating it by a median roughly 6 months before onset.

Comment on this clonotype: The antigen remains undetermined.

The CDR3 runs 16 residues. CDR1 LNHDA and CDR2 SQIVND come from the germline V gene (reference sequence). Trimming shortened V by 0 bases and J by 2 bases, and 11 bases separated the two germline ends. The sample consisted of blood. The clonotype originates from a woman between 18 and 29 years old with Graves' hyperthyroidism. The V call is TRBV19, the J call TRBJ2-1, with TRBD1 as a possible D gene (6 bases). The DNA for the CDR3 is TGTGCCAGTAGTATAGAAGGGGGAGTTACCTACAATGAGCAGTTCTTC. This sequence encodes CASSIEGGVTYNEQFF. The whole variable domain, filled in from reference TRBV19 and TRBJ2-1, reads DGGITQSPKYLFRKEGQNVTLSCEQNLNHDAMYWYRQDPGQGLRLIYYSQIVNDFQKGDIAEGYSVSREKKESFPLTVTSAQKNPTAFYLCASSIEGGVTYNEQFFGPGTRLTVL.